Below are 8 T cell receptor beta chains sequenced from a single sample in a study of blood T cell repertoires in COVID-19. Some clones are missing from TCRdb's copy, which holds only in-frame ones; the method was immunoSEQ multiplex PCR. The table lists fewer than 250,000 clones, 84% of them singletons. The sequencing input was PBMCs or T cells enriched from blood (not recorded which). The receptors here all came from a woman aged 25 to 39 who had been exposed to COVID-19.

The CDR3 region is CASSFDGAGGMEEQYF. CDR3 sequence (DNA): TGCGCCAGCAGCTTTGACGGGGCAGGGGGCATGGAAGAGCAGTACTTC. The chain uses TRBV5-1 and TRBJ2-7; 8 nucleotides match TRBD1. J lost 7 bases, V lost 2 bases, and 14 bases had no gene match. Germline V lookup: CDR1 SGHRS, CDR2 YFSETQ. The CDR3 covers 16 residues.

This chain connects TRBV6-6 to TRBJ2-3; TRBD1 aligns across 9 bases. Per germline, CDR1 MNHNY and CDR2 SVGAGI (reference sequence). The CDR3 totals 14 residues. V lost 3 bases to trimming and J lost 6 bases; unmatched junction nucleotides: 4. CDR3 residues: CASSYYRGPDTQYF. DNA for the CDR3: TGTGCCAGCAGTTATTACAGGGGGCCCGATACGCAGTATTTT.

The rearrangement links TRBV6-2 or TRBV6-3 to TRBJ1-6, with D tentatively TRBD1 (5 bases). The CDR3 has 14 residues. Trimming took off 0 bases at V and 9 bases at J, with 9 bases between the two ends. Looked up from germline, CDR1 is MNHEY and CDR2 is SVGEGT. For the CDR3, the DNA is TGTGCCAGCAGTTACTCGAGGGGACTTTCACCCCTCCACTTT. This encodes CASSYSRGLSPLHF.

The chain has TRBV3-1 (or the pseudogene TRBV3-2) and TRBJ1-2; possibly TRBD1 for D (5 bases). V gave up 4 bases and J gave up 2 bases, with 11 bases separating them. Germline lookup yields CDR1 LGHDT and CDR2 YNNKEL (reference sequence). The CDR3 is 14 residues long. The CDR3 nucleotides read TGTGCCAGCAGCCCAGGGTCGGCAAACTATGGCTACACCTTC. This gives the protein CASSPGSANYGYTF.

The chain couples TRBV19 to TRBJ1-1, with D perhaps matching TRBD1 (6 bases). The CDR3 runs 14 residues. V shed 5 bases and J shed 0 bases, with 10 bases lying between them. Germline lookup yields CDR1 LNHDA and CDR2 SQIVND (reference sequence). CDR3 amino acids: CASSWGQMNTEAFF. In DNA, the CDR3 is TGTGCCAGTAGTTGGGGGCAGATGAACACTGAAGCTTTCTTT.

The V gene is TRBV10-3, the J gene TRBJ2-3; maybe TRBD1 (6 bases). Looked up from germline, CDR1 is ENHRY and CDR2 is SYGVKD. Trimming left V 4 bases short and J 0 bases short, with 11 bases between. CDR3 length: 15 residues. The CDR3 is CAISVGRGSTDTQYF. The CDR3 coding sequence is TGTGCCATCAGTGTCGGCAGGGGTAGCACAGATACGCAGTATTTT.

The chain uses TRBV5-8 and TRBJ2-2; 10 bases are a match to TRBD1. This CDR3 is 16 amino acids long. Germline assignment: CDR1 SGHTS and CDR2 YDEGEE. Trimming took 5 bases from V and 7 from J; bases not matched to a gene: 11. CDR3 sequence reads: CASRPRDRGAGGELFF. The CDR3 DNA reads TGTGCCAGCAGGCCCCGGGACAGGGGAGCAGGCGGGGAGCTGTTTTTT.

This clone showed up just once. The chain recombines TRBV7-6 with TRBJ1-3, with D uncertain. Germline CDR1 is SGHVS and CDR2 is FNYEAQ. V was cut by 1 base and J by 1 base, with 8 bases left in between. The CDR3 covers 15 residues. CDR3 DNA sequence: TGTGCCAGCAGCTTAGTCGGGTATTCTGGAAACACCATATATTTT. Translation gives CASSLVGYSGNTIYF.